This T cell receptor (beta chain) appears in the sequencing data of a study of T cells in localized non-small cell lung cancer (dated by TCRdb to the early 2020s). As for the study more broadly: Comparing tumors with uninvolved tumor-adjacent lungs, the study looked at the T cell repertoires of hundreds of patients with early-stage NSCLC. Of the NSCLC patients, 120 to 150 were male and around 97 were female, and the mean age was about 69 years. All 250 or so NSCLC patients in the cohort were treatment-naive and had localized lung tumors that were resected.

TCR beta CDR3 regions were sequenced from DNA using the immunoSEQ Assay. The paper's processing steps were these. T cell density was computed as TCR beta template counts normalized to usable DNA estimated by amplifying housekeeping genes. Richness was estimated using the preseqR package, with extrapolation to 400,000 templates for PBMC samples and to 120,000 templates for tissue samples. Clonality was defined by subtracting Pielou's evenness from one. Tissue-enriched TCRs were identified through differential abundance testing performed on productive amino-acid clonotypes, with a minimum total count of 5 and an alpha of 0.1. The Jaccard Index and the Morisita Overlap Index were used to quantify repertoire overlap between compartments. GLIPH grouped TCR beta CDR3s together with public tetramer-defined viral CDR3s, and a viral motif had to include at least three viral sequences and also show V-gene enrichment. TCRdb obtained this table from immuneACCESS and retained in-frame rearrangements with V and J assigned. These tables miss some clones; where compared with another copy, unresolved V genes account for less than half of the shortfall, and the remainder is unexplained. V, J and clone size derive from that table, while D and trimming were established from the DNA sequence. This sample gives nearly 11,000 clones in total; 90% to 95% of them show up just once. Together, the top ten hold around 13% of the sample.

At diagnosis, peripheral blood, uninvolved tumor-adjacent lung and tumor were collected and were preserved as a mix of fresh-frozen and FFPE material. Blood samples were analyzed as peripheral blood mononuclear cells for TCR repertoire profiling. Trimmed from V: 5 bases; trimmed from J: 6 bases; junction bases lacking a gene match: 9. The CDR3 numbers 14 residues from cysteine through phenylalanine. This entry keeps only the CDR3 DNA: 42 bases, framed from base 1. The germline V gene (reference sequence) sets CDR1 to LNHDA and CDR2 to SQIVND. With regard to this clone: This clone's antigen is unknown. Base qualities are not provided; no much larger clone lies one nucleotide away.

The paper's findings and limits, for the study overall: Higher blood T cell density associated with longer overall survival, while higher adjacent-lung clonality associated with shorter survival. Uninvolved tumor-adjacent lung showed the highest T cell clonality, higher than tumor, which suggests more focused antigenic responses in the uninvolved tumor-adjacent lung. Because of the exploratory design, TCR variables were selected using unadjusted p-values without false-discovery rate correction. Because multi-region tumor sequencing was not performed, intratumor heterogeneity could not be ruled out. A median of roughly 56 of the top 100 tumor clones were detected in paired uninvolved adjacent lung, and 28 of these tumor clones were also found among the top 100 clones of the paired uninvolved adjacent lung.

The sequence was collected from a male donor older than 55 with stage III lung adenocarcinoma. The chain was built from TRBV19 and TRBJ2-7, and TRBD2 matches 8 of the central bases. Sequencing was performed on peripheral blood, taken before any cancer treatment. The nucleotides are TGTGCCAGTAGTCTAGGTGGGAGCGGGGGCGAGCAGTACTTC. This encodes CASSLGGSGGEQYF.